Each of the 5 T cell receptor beta chains below was sequenced from the same sample in a study of T-cell memory formation after mild COVID-19. From the 5' RACE reads, TCRdb called clonotypes with MiXCR, one entry per CDR3 protein. The data show some 350,000 distinct CDR3 sequences, 10% to 15% seen once. The sequenced sample was PBMCs or a T cell subset sorted from them (not recorded which). Receptors were obtained from a man aged 18 to 30 who had mild COVID-19 (a few samples of this study predate the infection). Cell type and time point are not known.

This chain joins TRBV29-1 and TRBJ2-2; a weak D match, TRBD1 (8 bases). Germline lookup yields CDR1 SQVTM and CDR2 ANQGSEA. The CDR3 runs to 15 residues. The germline V and J ends were trimmed by 4 bases and 5 bases, with 17 bases remaining between them. CDR3: CSVGDLQGGTGELFF. The CDR3 DNA is TGCAGCGTTGGCGATCTACAGGGGGGGACCGGGGAGCTGTTTTTT.

V and J are TRBV12-3 or TRBV12-4 and TRBJ2-3, with a possible D match to TRBD2 (6 bases). The CDR3 is 13 amino acids. Trimming removed 5 bases at V and 4 bases at J, with 10 bases between. The chain's CDR3 is CASSPGGSDTQYF. CDR3 in DNA: TGTGCCAGCAGTCCCGGGGGATCAGATACGCAGTATTTT.

The chain uses TRBV4-1 and TRBJ1-2, with D unresolved. Germline-derived CDR1 and CDR2 are MGHRA and YSYEKL. The length of the CDR3 is 17 residues. Trimming took 0 bases from V and 8 from J, leaving 22 bases between them. CDR3 residues: CASSQDGAGKYRRGYTF. The CDR3 nucleotides read TGCGCCAGCAGCCAAGATGGCGCGGGGAAATATAGGAGGGGCTACACCTTC.

The V and J genes are TRBV2 and TRBJ2-7; 10 bases fit TRBD1. This CDR3 comprises 15 residues. The ends lost 5 bases at V and 7 bases at J; junction bases unmatched: 11. Germline V gene data show CDR1 as SNHLY and CDR2 as FYNNEI. This chain's CDR3 is CASSKTGGASLEQYV. The CDR3 DNA is TGTGCCAGCAGTAAGACAGGGGGCGCGTCTCTTGAGCAGTACGTC.

This clonotype was found a few times. The DNA of the CDR3 is TGCGCCAGCAGCGAGCCGAACGGGGAGCTGTTTTTT. It specifies CASSEPNGELFF. This rearrangement joins TRBV5-1 to TRBJ2-2; D is unclear. The CDR3 totals 12 residues. The V end was cut by 4 bases, the J end by 7 bases, with 8 bases between. In germline, CDR1 is SGHRS, CDR2 YFSETQ.